This T cell receptor (beta chain) originates from a study of T cells expressing NK-cell markers. Study-wide context: In sorted CD3+CD56+NKG2C+, CD3+CD56+NKG2C- and CD3+CD56-NKG2C+ T cells, TCR beta repertoires were obtained. One of the eight sequenced donors was seronegative, whereas the other seven were HCMV-seropositive.

A note on this clonotype: Its antigen is unknown.

Overall study results and limits: Of the CD8+ T cells in about 6 donors, 1.0-7.0% belonged to dominant NKG2C+ clonotypes.

UMIs were included in TCR beta cDNA generated by 5'RACE template switching. TCRdb re-called the 5' RACE reads; every CDR3 protein appears as one record, without DNA. Recorded here are 450,000 to 600,000 distinct CDR3 sequences; the top ten clones represent roughly 3.4%. Sequences were obtained from blood T cells: a sorted CD56 or NKG2C T cell subset, CD4+ or CD8+ T cells, or bulk PBMC T cells (not recorded which). This clonotype originated in a man aged 18 to 30 in good health.

The CDR3 loop is CASSPSGSLTYEQFF. The chain joins TRBV11-2 to TRBJ2-1; TCRdb designates TRBD2, a call that cannot be tested without DNA. Germline V CDR1 and CDR2: SGHAT, FQNNGV. This CDR3 has 15 residues.